This T cell receptor (beta chain) comes out of a study of blood T cell repertoires in COVID-19. Study-level background: Acute-phase and convalescent COVID-19 samples originated in the United States, Italy and Spain.

The CDR3 consists of 16 residues. The junction had 9 bases not matched to a gene; V was cut back by 4 bases and J by 3 bases. Germline V CDR1 and CDR2: SGDLS, YYNGEE. Study processing details: It was from reference gene primer amplification that nucleated cell counts were estimated. Repertoires were generated with immunoSEQ multiplex PCR, while TCRdb's copy carries only in-frame clones and drops some. V and J calls plus clone size are reproduced from that table; the DNA served to infer D and trimming. Here the sample spans around 260,000 clones, roughly 90% being singletons. This chain joins TRBV9 and TRBJ2-5; 10 nucleotides agree with TRBD1. The TCR sequence derives from a woman in her 40s who had recovered from COVID-19. Sequenced: peripheral blood. CDR3 protein: CASSLWTGGSEETQYF. The CDR3 DNA is TGTGCCAGCAGCTTGTGGACAGGGGGGTCGGAAGAGACCCAGTACTTC.